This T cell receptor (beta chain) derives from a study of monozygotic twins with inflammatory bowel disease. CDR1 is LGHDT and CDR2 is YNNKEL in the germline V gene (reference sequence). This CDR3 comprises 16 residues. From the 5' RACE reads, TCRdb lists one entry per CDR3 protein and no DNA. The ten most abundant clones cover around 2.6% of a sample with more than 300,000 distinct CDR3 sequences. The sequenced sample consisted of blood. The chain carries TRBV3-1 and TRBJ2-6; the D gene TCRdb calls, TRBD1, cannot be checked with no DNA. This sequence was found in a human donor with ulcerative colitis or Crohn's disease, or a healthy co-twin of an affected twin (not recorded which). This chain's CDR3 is CASGRGLRRGANVLTF. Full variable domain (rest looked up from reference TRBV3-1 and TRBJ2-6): DTAVSQTPKYLVTQMGNDKSIKCEQNLGHDTMYWYKQDSKKFLKIMFSYNNKELIINETVPNRFSPKSPDKAHLNLHINSLELGDSAVYFCASGRGLRRGANVLTFGAGSRLTVL.